This TCR beta chain was sequenced during a study of response to subunit inactivated influenza vaccine. In this sample, this clonotype turned up once. This could be a read error, since a much larger clone is one nucleotide away. CDR3 length: 15 amino acids. With V trimmed by 2 bases and J by 7 bases, 10 bases remained unmatched. The V gene's germline CDR1 is LGHNA and CDR2 YNFKEQ. MiXCR, applied by TCRdb to the RT-PCR reads, yields one record per CDR3 protein. The table has about 780,000 distinct CDR3 sequences, roughly 20% seen once; the top ten hold roughly a tenth. Sample: PBMCs from blood, taken more than 4 days after vaccination. The sequence came from a man between 50 and 59 years old who received an inactivated influenza vaccine. The chain recombines TRBV4-2 with TRBJ2-5; 7 bases match TRBD2. In nucleotides, the CDR3 is TGTGCCAGCAGCCAAAAAGGTGCGGGAGTTGGGACCCAGTACTTC. Its translation: CASSQKGAGVGTQYF.